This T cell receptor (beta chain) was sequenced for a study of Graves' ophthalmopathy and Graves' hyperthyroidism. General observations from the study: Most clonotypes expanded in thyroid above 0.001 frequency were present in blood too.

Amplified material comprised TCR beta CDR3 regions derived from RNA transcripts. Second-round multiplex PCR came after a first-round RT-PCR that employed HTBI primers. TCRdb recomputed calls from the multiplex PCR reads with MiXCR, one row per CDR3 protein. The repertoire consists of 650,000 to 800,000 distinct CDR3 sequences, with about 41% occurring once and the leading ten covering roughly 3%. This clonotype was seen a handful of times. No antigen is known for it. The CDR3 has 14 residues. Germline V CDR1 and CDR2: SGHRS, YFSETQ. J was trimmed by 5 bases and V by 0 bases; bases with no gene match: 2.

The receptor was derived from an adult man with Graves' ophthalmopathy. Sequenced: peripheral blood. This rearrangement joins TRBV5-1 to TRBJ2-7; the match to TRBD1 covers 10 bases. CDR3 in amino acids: CASSLGQGAHEQYF. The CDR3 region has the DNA TGCGCCAGCAGCTTGGGACAGGGGGCCCACGAGCAGTACTTC.